This TCR beta chain was captured in a study of T cell responses to AZD1222 COVID-19 vaccine. Study-level results: Only a handful of AZD1222 recipients, roughly six in all, had baseline seropositivity. Donors were largely white British and mainly female; clonal diversity was possibly underestimated. Unmutated variant regions are reportedly the target of nearly half of TCRs that are spike-specific. Spike-specific TCR repertoires showed rising breadth and depth after two AZD1222 doses.

On this clone: Its matching antigen is unknown.

Only in-frame clones appear in the TCRdb table, and some are missing; sequencing was by immunoSEQ multiplex PCR. The profile covers 150,000 to 200,000 clones, with 88% appearing a single time and roughly 26% taken by the ten largest. The sequence was collected from an adult who received the AZD1222 COVID-19 vaccine. Specimen: peripheral blood, collected 28 days after the second AZD1222 dose.

This CDR3 is CASSSGLAGATDTQYF. In DNA, the CDR3 is TGTGCCAGCAGCTCTGGACTAGCGGGAGCGACAGATACGCAGTATTTT. The rearrangement links TRBV7-9 to TRBJ2-3, with 13 bases identical to TRBD2. Germline CDR1 is SEHNR and CDR2 is FQNEAQ (reference sequence). This CDR3 region has 16 residues. V lost 4 bases, J lost 3 bases, and 4 bases stayed unmatched.